The subject of this entry is one T cell receptor (beta chain). As yet, its antigen is unknown. Presence of unique molecular identifiers characterized the TCR beta cDNA libraries. T cells numbering about 0.85 to 10 million yielded roughly 0.5 million cDNA molecules. TCRdb redid the calling of the PCR reads with MiXCR, one entry per CDR3 protein. The sample includes about 400,000 distinct CDR3 sequences, around 33% seen only once; the top ten take around an eighth. The data were taken from a study of post-analysis software for immune sequencing data. The V gene's germline CDR1 is KGHSH and CDR2 LQKENI. Trimming took off 3 bases at V and 3 bases at J, with 3 bases between the two ends. This CDR3 contains 12 residues. Whole-study results and caveats: Included in a set of four or five TRBV segments more frequent in patients than controls were TRBV5-6, TRBV5-1 and TRBV20-1.

The origin of this receptor is a girl under 18 with multiple sclerosis. The V and J genes are TRBV18 and TRBJ2-1; D call uncertain. The sample consisted of blood. The CDR3 nucleotides are TGTGCCAGCTCACCCTTCTACAATGAGCAGTTCTTC. This codes for CASSPFYNEQFF.